The clone carrying this TCR beta chain appeared many times. From the RT-PCR reads, TCRdb called clonotypes with MiXCR, one entry per CDR3 protein. The repertoire includes more than 600,000 distinct CDR3 sequences, approximately 15% of them detected once, and about 3.6% sits in the top ten. CDR3 length: 13 amino acids. CDR1 MNHEY and CDR2 SVGAGI come from the germline V gene. V lost 5 bases to trimming and J lost 1 base, with 8 bases between them. The receptor was derived from a female donor in good health, serving as a healthy control. Sequencing used memory CD4+ T cells from blood. V and J are TRBV6-5 and TRBJ1-1; D uncertain. The CDR3: CASSIAGNTEAFF. CDR3 sequence (DNA): TGTGCCAGCAGTATAGCGGGGAACACTGAAGCTTTCTTT.